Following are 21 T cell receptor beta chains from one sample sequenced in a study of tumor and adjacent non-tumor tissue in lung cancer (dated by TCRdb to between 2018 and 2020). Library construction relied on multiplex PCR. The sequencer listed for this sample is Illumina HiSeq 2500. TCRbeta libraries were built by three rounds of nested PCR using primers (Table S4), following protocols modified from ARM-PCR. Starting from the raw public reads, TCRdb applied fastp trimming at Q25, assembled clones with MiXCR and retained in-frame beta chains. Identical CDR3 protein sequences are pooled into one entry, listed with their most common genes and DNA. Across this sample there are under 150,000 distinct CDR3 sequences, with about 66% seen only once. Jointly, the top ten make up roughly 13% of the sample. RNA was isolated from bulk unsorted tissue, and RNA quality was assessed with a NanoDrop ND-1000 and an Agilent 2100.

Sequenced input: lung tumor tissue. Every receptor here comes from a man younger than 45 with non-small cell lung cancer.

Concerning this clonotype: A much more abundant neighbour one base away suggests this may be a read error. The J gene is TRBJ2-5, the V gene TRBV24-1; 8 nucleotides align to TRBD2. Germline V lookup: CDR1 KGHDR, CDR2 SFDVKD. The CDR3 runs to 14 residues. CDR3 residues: CVTSDSSGGETQYF. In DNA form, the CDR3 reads TGTGTCACCAGTGATTCGAGCGGGGGAGAGACCCAGTACTTC.

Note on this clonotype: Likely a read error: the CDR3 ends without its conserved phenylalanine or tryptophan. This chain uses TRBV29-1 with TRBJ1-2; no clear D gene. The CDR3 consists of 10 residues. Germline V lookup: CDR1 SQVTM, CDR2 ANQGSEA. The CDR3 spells CIVSQSGYTI. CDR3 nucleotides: TGCATCGTTTCTCAAAGTGGCTACACCATC.

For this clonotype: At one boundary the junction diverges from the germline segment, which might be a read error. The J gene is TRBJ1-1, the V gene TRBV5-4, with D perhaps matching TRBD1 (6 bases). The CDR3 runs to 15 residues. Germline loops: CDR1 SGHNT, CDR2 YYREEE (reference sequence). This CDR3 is CASSLGGGGDTEASF. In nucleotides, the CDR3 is TGTGCCAGCAGCTTGGGTGGGGGCGGGGACACTGAAGCTTCCTTT.

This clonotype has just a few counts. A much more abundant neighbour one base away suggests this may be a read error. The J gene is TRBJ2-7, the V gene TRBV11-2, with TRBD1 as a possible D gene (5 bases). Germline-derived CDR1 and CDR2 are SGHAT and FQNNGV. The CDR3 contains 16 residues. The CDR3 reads CVSSSTDSSPAYEQYF. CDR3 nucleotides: TGTGTCAGCAGCTCAACCGACAGTTCCCCCGCCTACGAGCAGTACTTC. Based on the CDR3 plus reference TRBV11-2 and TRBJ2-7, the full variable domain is EAGVAQSPRYKIIEKRQSVAFWCNPISGHATLYWYQQILGQGPKLLIQFQNNGVVDDSQLPKDRFSAERLKGVDSTLKIQPAKLEDSAVYLCVSSSTDSSPAYEQYFGPGTRLTVT.

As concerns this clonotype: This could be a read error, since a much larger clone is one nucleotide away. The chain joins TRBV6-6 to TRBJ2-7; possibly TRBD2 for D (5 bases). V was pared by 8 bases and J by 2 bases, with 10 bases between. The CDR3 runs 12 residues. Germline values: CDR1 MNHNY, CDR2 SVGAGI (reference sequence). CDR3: CASEGSAYEQYF. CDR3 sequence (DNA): TGTGCCAGCGAGGGCTCCGCCTACGAGCAGTACTTC.

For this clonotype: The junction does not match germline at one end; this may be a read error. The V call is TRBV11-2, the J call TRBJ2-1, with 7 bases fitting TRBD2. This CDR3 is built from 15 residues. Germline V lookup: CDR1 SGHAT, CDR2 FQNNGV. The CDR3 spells CASSFIAGVHNELFF. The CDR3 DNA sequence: TGTGCCAGCAGCTTTATTGCGGGAGTGCATAATGAGCTGTTCTTC.

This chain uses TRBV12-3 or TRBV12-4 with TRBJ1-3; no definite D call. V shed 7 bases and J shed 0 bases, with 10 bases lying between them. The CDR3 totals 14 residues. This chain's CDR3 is CASTLGSSGNTIYF. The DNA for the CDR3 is TGTGCCAGCACCTTAGGAAGCTCTGGAAACACCATATATTTT.

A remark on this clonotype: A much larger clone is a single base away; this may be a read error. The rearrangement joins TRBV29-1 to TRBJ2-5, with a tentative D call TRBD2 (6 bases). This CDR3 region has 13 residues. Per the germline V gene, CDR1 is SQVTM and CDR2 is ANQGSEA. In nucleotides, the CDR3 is TGCAGCATTGAAGATCGGCGGGACGAGACCCAGTACTTC. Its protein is CSIEDRRDETQYF. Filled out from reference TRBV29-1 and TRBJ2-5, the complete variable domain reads SAVISQKPSRDICQRGTSLTIQCQVDSQVTMMFWYRQQPGQSLTLIATANQGSEATYESGFVIDKFPISRPNLTFSTLTVSNMSPEDSSIYLCSIEDRRDETQYFGPGTRLLVL.

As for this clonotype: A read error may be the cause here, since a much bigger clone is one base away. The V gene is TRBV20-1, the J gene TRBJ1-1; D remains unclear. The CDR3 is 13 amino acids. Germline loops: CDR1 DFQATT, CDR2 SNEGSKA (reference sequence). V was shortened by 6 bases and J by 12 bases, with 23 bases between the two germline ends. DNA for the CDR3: TGCAGTGCGCCCCCGGTGGGCCCTCCGGAACCTTTCTTT. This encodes CSAPPVGPPEPFF.

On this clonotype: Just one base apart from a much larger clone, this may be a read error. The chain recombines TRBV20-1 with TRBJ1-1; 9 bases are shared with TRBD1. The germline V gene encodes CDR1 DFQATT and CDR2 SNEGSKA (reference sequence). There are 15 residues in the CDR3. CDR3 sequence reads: CSTRDYGTGLSEAFF. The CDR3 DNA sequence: TGCAGTACTAGAGATTACGGGACAGGGCTTTCTGAAGCTTTCTTT.

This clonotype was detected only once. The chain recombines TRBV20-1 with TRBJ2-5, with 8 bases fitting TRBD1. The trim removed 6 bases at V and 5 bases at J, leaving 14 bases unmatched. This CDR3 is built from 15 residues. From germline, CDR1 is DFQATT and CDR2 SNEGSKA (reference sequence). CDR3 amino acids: CSASQIRGRSETQYF. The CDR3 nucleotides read TGCAGTGCAAGCCAAATCAGGGGGCGCAGTGAGACCCAGTACTTC.

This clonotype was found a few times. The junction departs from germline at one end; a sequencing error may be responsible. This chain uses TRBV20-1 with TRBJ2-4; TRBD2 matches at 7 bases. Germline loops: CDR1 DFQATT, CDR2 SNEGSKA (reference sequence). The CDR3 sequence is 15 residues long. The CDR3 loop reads CCATPGGVAKNIQYF. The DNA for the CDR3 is TGCTGTGCTACCCCGGGGGGAGTAGCCAAAAACATTCAGTACTTC.

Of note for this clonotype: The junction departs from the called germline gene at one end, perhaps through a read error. The CDR3 DNA follows: TGCATCGTTAAATCGGGTTCCGGGAGCACTGAAGCTTTCTTT. Amino acid sequence: CIVKSGSGSTEAFF. The V call is TRBV29-1, the J call TRBJ1-1, with no clear D. The CDR3 covers 14 residues. Germline CDR1 and CDR2: SQVTM and ANQGSEA.

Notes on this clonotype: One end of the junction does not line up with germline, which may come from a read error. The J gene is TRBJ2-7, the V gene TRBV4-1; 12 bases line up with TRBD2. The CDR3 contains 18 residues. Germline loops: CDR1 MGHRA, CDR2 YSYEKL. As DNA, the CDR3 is TGCACCAGCAGCCAGGTGACCCTAGCGGGGGGGCCGGAGAACGAGCATTACTTC. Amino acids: CTSSQVTLAGGPENEHYF.

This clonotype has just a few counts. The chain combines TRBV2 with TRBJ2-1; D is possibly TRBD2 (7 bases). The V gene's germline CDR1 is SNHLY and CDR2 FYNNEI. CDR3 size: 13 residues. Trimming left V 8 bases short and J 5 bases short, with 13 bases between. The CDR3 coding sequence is TGTGCCAGCGGGGGCCTAGCGGACAATGAGCAGTTCTTC. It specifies CASGGLADNEQFF.

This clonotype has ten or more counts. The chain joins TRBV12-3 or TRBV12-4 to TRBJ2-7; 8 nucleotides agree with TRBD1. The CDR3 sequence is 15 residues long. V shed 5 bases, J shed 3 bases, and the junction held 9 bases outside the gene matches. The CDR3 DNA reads TGTGCCAGCAGTACATATCGAGGACAGGGCTACGAGCAGTACTTC. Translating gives CASSTYRGQGYEQYF.

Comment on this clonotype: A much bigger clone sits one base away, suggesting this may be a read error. The DNA for the CDR3 is TGTGCCAGCAGCCCGGGACTGAGATACTATGGCTGCACCTTC. It is translated as CASSPGLRYYGCTF. V gene TRBV6-5 combines with J gene TRBJ1-2; weak D call: TRBD1 (5 bases). The CDR3 is made up of 14 amino acids. CDR1 is MNHEY and CDR2 is SVGAGI in the germline V gene.

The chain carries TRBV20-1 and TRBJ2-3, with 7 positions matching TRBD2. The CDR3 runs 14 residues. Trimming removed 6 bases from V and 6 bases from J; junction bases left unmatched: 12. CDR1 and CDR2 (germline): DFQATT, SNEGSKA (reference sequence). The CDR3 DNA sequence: TGCAGTGCGGTAAGCGGACTAGTTCTGGATACGCAGTATTTT. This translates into CSAVSGLVLDTQYF.

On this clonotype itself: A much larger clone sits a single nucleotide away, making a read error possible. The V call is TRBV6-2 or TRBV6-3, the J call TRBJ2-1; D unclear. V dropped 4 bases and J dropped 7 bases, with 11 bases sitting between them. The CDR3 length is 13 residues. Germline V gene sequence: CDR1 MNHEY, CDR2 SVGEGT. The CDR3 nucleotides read TGTGCCAGCAGTTTTACTAAGAGGAATGAGCAGTTCTTC. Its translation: CASSFTKRNEQFF.

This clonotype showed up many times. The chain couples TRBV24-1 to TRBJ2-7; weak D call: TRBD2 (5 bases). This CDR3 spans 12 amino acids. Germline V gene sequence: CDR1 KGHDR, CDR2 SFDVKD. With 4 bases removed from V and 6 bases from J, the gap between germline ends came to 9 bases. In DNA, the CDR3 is TGTGCCACCAGTGAGCCACTAGGCGAGCAGTACTTC. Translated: CATSEPLGEQYF.

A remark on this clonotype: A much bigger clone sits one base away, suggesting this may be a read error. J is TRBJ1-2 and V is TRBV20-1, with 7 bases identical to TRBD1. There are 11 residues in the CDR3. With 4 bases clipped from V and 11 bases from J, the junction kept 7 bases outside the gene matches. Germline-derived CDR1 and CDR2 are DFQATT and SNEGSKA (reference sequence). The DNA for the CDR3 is TGCAGTGCTACGCGACGGGACAGATACACCTTC. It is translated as CSATRRDRYTF.